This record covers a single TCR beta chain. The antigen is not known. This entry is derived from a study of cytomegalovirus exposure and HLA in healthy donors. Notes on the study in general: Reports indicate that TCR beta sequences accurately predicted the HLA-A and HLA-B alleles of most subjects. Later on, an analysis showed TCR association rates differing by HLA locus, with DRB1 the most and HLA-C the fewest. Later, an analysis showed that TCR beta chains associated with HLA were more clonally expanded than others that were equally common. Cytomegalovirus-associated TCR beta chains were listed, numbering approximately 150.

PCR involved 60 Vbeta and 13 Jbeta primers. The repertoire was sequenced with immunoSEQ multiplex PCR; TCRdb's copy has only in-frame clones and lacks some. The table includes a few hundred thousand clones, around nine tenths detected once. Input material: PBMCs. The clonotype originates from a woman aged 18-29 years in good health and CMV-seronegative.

CDR3 in DNA: TGCGCCAGCAGCAGCACAGGGGGGAATGGCTACACCTTC. Translated: CASSSTGGNGYTF. The chain combines TRBV5-1 with TRBJ1-2; 8 bases are a match to TRBD1. The junction had 5 bases not matched to a gene; V was cut back by 4 bases and J by 6 bases. The CDR3 has 13 amino acids. Looked up from germline, CDR1 is SGHRS and CDR2 is YFSETQ.